The 24 T cell receptor beta chains below come from one sample, sequenced in a study of molecular identifiers for immune sequencing clone quantification. In TCRdb, the PCR reads were re-called with MiXCR into one record per CDR3 protein. This sample has over 300,000 distinct CDR3 sequences, with under 25% found just once. What was sequenced was naive CD8+ T cells from blood, with Jurkat cell RNA spiked in. Subset defined: FACS-sorted CD8+CD4-CCR7+CD45RA+ naive T cells. The receptors shown here come from a human donor in good health. Some libraries in this study had Jurkat cell RNA spiked in.

This clonotype was seen many times. The genes are TRBV29-1 and TRBJ2-1; D call uncertain. The CDR3 runs 11 residues. Germline-derived CDR1 and CDR2 are SQVTM and ANQGSEA. With 5 bases removed from V and 4 bases from J, the gap between germline ends came to 6 bases. The CDR3: CSVWIYNEQFF. CDR3 coding DNA: TGCAGCGTTTGGATTTACAATGAGCAGTTCTTC.

V gene TRBV29-1 combines with J gene TRBJ2-2; D gene unclear. Between the trimmed V and J ends, which lost 4 bases and 2 bases, there was a span of 5 bases. This CDR3 has 12 amino acids. Germline V CDR1 and CDR2: SQVTM, ANQGSEA. DNA for the CDR3: TGCAGCGTTGGGGCTAACACCGGGGAGCTGTTTTTT. Its protein product is CSVGANTGELFF.

Of note for this clonotype: A read error may be the cause here, since a much bigger clone is one base away. The chain has TRBV12-3 or TRBV12-4 and TRBJ2-1, with 7 bases matching TRBD1. The J call may be faulty, since TRBJ2-7 better matches the DNA end. The CDR3 runs to 15 residues. Here the CDR3 DNA reads TGTGCCAGCAGTTTGGGGACAGTAATCTACAATGAGCAGTACTTC. Translation: CASSLGTVIYNEQYF.

The rearrangement joins TRBV6-2 or TRBV6-3 to TRBJ2-7; the match to TRBD2 covers 10 bases. The ends lost 6 bases at V and 6 bases at J; junction bases unmatched: 8. Per germline, CDR1 MNHEY and CDR2 SVGEGT. The CDR3 runs to 14 residues. The CDR3 nucleotides are TGTGCCAGCAGGCCAGCGGGGGGGCAAGTCGAGCAGTACTTC. This encodes CASRPAGGQVEQYF.

This clonotype was detected only a few times. This chain links TRBV12-3 or TRBV12-4 with TRBJ1-5; no definite D call. The CDR3 extends over 14 amino acids. V was cut by 5 bases and J by 0 bases, with 8 bases left in between. The CDR3 sequence is CASSVADSNQPQHF. CDR3 in DNA: TGTGCCAGCAGTGTTGCCGATAGCAATCAGCCCCAGCATTTT.

This clonotype was seen only a few times. This may arise from a read error, as a much more abundant clone is one base away. The chain employs TRBV7-9 and TRBJ2-3; D gene unclear. V shed 6 bases and J shed 8 bases, with 21 bases lying between them. Germline V gene data show CDR1 as SEHNR and CDR2 as FQNEAQ (reference sequence). The CDR3 sequence is 15 residues long. CDR3 amino acids: CASSPTGPPRGTQYF. Here the CDR3 DNA reads TGTGCCAGCAGTCCGACGGGCCCCCCTCGTGGTACGCAGTATTTT.

In its sample, this clonotype was seen many times. The CDR3 here is CASSPPLGDEQYF. In DNA form, the CDR3 reads TGTGCCAGCAGCCCCCCCTTAGGGGACGAGCAGTACTTC. The V gene is TRBV11-2, the J gene TRBJ2-7; perhaps TRBD1 as D (5 bases). This CDR3 has 13 residues. V was trimmed by 5 bases and J by 5 bases, leaving 13 bases between them. Germline loops: CDR1 SGHAT, CDR2 FQNNGV.

The chain carries TRBV24-1 and TRBJ2-2; a possible D gene is TRBD1 (6 bases). Looked up from germline, CDR1 is KGHDR and CDR2 is SFDVKD. V lost 0 bases, J lost 0 bases, and 13 bases lay in between. This CDR3 is 18 amino acids long. This chain's CDR3 is CATSDLHLDSSNTGELFF. The CDR3 bases are TGTGCCACCAGTGATTTGCATCTGGACAGCTCGAACACCGGGGAGCTGTTTTTT.

This clonotype was found many times. V gene TRBV30 combines with J gene TRBJ2-1, with a tentative D call TRBD2 (6 bases). CDR1 is GTSNPN, CDR2 SVGIG, per germline (reference sequence). This CDR3 is built from 12 residues. The ends were cut back, 2 bases at V and 10 bases at J, with 12 bases in the middle. The DNA for the CDR3 is TGTGCCTGGAGTCCTAGCGCCCCCGAGCAGTTCTTC. Protein sequence: CAWSPSAPEQFF.

About this clonotype: At one boundary the junction diverges from the germline segment, which might be a read error. The CDR3: CASCEGGWVYEQSF. In nucleotides, the CDR3 is TGTGCCAGCTGTGAAGGTGGTTGGGTGTACGAGCAGTCCTTC. V usage is TRBV2 and J usage is TRBJ2-7; D is unclear. Germline assignment: CDR1 SNHLY and CDR2 FYNNEI. There are 14 residues in the CDR3.

About this clonotype itself: The germline gene is not matched at one end of the junction; a read error may be the cause. The V and J genes are TRBV2 and TRBJ1-5; TRBD1 might be the D (6 bases). Germline V gene data show CDR1 as SNHLY and CDR2 as FYNNEI. The CDR3 contains 14 residues. CDR3 protein: CASSELGGNQPPHF. CDR3 nucleotides: TGTGCCAGCAGTGAATTGGGGGGCAATCAGCCCCCGCATTTT.

This clonotype was observed a handful of times. The chain carries TRBV19 and TRBJ2-1; D unclear. The CDR3 spans 16 residues. Trimming pared 3 bases from V and 5 bases from J, leaving 17 bases between. Germline V gene sequence: CDR1 LNHDA, CDR2 SQIVND (reference sequence). CDR3 protein: CASSIFRFSVDNEQFF. CDR3 bases: TGTGCCAGTAGTATTTTCAGGTTTTCGGTAGACAATGAGCAGTTCTTC.

This clonotype has more than one count but fewer than ten. V is TRBV4-3 and J is TRBJ2-3; 7 bases fit TRBD2. The junction had 7 bases not matched to a gene; V was cut back by 0 bases and J by 1 base. The CDR3 is 17 amino acids. CDR1 and CDR2 from the germline V gene are LGHNA and YSLEER. The CDR3 nucleotides read TGCGCCAGCAGCCAAGATCGGCGGGGAGGGGGCACAGATACGCAGTATTTT. Amino acids: CASSQDRRGGGTDTQYF.

This clonotype was seen a few times. The genes are TRBV6-2 or TRBV6-3 and TRBJ1-5, with D uncertain. V was clipped by 4 bases and J by 0 bases, with 7 bases between them. CDR1 MNHEY and CDR2 SVGEGT come from the germline V gene. The CDR3 is made up of 14 amino acids. The CDR3 loop reads CASSFPPSNQPQHF. CDR3 DNA: TGTGCCAGCAGTTTCCCACCTAGCAATCAGCCCCAGCATTTT.

A note on this clonotype: Because it lacks the conserved phenylalanine or tryptophan at the end, this CDR3 is likely a read error. The chain has TRBV27 and TRBJ1-1; unclear D gene. This CDR3 has 14 amino acids. The ends were cut back, 2 bases at V and 3 bases at J, with 10 bases in the middle. The germline V gene encodes CDR1 MNHEY and CDR2 SMNVEV (reference sequence). CDR3 in DNA: TGTGCCAGCAGTTTACGGGGAGGGTACACTGAAGCTTTCTCT. Translation gives CASSLRGGYTEAFS.

CDR3 sequence reads: CASSFTGASNQPQHF. The CDR3 coding sequence is TGTGCCAGCAGCTTTACAGGGGCCTCCAATCAGCCCCAGCATTTT. The rearrangement joins TRBV5-8 to TRBJ1-5, with 7 bases aligning to TRBD1. V shed 2 bases, J shed 3 bases, and the junction held 5 bases outside the gene matches. CDR1 is SGHTS and CDR2 is YDEGEE in the germline V gene. This CDR3 is built from 15 residues.

This sequence joins TRBV20-1 and TRBJ1-1; 10 bases map to TRBD1. This CDR3 spans 14 amino acids. V trimming: 3 bases; J trimming: 6 bases; junction bases outside the gene matches: 7. CDR1 DFQATT and CDR2 SNEGSKA come from the germline V gene (reference sequence). The CDR3 is CSASMTGGWPEAFF. CDR3 DNA sequence: TGCAGTGCTAGCATGACAGGGGGCTGGCCTGAAGCTTTCTTT.

This clonotype was picked up a small number of times. An end of the junction does not agree with germline; a read error may underlie this. The V and J genes are TRBV4-3 and TRBJ2-3, with a weak D call TRBD1 (5 bases). This CDR3 is built from 16 residues. Germline-derived CDR1 and CDR2 are LGHNA and YSLEER. The CDR3 loop is CASSQGVEGRTGTQYF. The DNA for the CDR3 is TGCGCCAGCAGCCAAGGTGTAGAAGGACGCACAGGTACGCAGTATTTT.

The chain joins TRBV6-2 or TRBV6-3 to TRBJ2-1; 10 bases map to TRBD2. With 5 bases clipped from V and 8 bases from J, the junction kept 12 bases outside the gene matches. The CDR3 is 16 amino acids. From germline, CDR1 is MNHEY and CDR2 SVGEGT. CDR3 sequence: CASSLGLSGRADEQFF. DNA of the CDR3: TGTGCCAGCAGTCTCGGACTGAGCGGGAGGGCCGATGAGCAGTTCTTC.

At least ten counts were recorded for this clonotype. J is TRBJ2-5 and V is TRBV7-9; either TRBD1 or TRBD2 may supply D (6 bases each). CDR1 and CDR2 (germline): SEHNR, FQNEAQ (reference sequence). The CDR3 contains 14 residues. V was pared by 3 bases and J by 5 bases, with 13 bases between. The CDR3 region is CASSFERGLETQYF. CDR3 sequence (DNA): TGTGCCAGCAGCTTTGAACGGGGGCTGGAGACCCAGTACTTC.

This clonotype was seen only a few times. J is TRBJ2-1 and V is TRBV12-3 or TRBV12-4, with D possibly TRBD1 on 5 matching bases. This CDR3 has 13 residues. V lost 9 bases, J lost 4 bases, and 13 bases lay in between. The CDR3 here is CASSRDSYNEQFF. The CDR3, as DNA: TGTGCCAGTTCTCGTGACAGTTACAATGAGCAGTTCTTC.

This clonotype was counted at least ten times. The chain joins TRBV28 to TRBJ2-7; tentatively, D is TRBD1 (6 bases). V was shortened by 6 bases and J by 5 bases, with 14 bases between the two germline ends. The CDR3 loop spans 13 amino acids. Germline V gene data show CDR1 as MDHEN and CDR2 as SYDVKM. CDR3 sequence: CASSQTGTHEQYF. The CDR3 coding sequence is TGTGCCAGCAGCCAAACCGGGACACACGAGCAGTACTTC.

This clonotype was seen more than once but under ten times. The CDR3 here is CATSRGAGWGTEAFF. DNA for the CDR3: TGTGCCACCAGCAGAGGGGCAGGGTGGGGGACTGAAGCTTTCTTT. The rearrangement links TRBV15 to TRBJ1-1, with a possible D match to TRBD1 (5 bases). Germline loops: CDR1 LNHNV, CDR2 YYDKDF (reference sequence). Trimming cost V 1 base and J 5 bases, with 14 bases left between them. This CDR3 region has 15 residues.

This clonotype was observed at least ten times. The rearrangement links TRBV20-1 to TRBJ2-4; no definite D call. CDR3 length: 15 amino acids. V lost 5 bases and J lost 2, with 16 bases in between. The germline V gene has CDR1 DFQATT and CDR2 SNEGSKA (reference sequence). The CDR3 loop reads CSAVSLKWPKNIQYF. As DNA, the CDR3 is TGCAGTGCTGTATCCCTGAAGTGGCCCAAAAACATTCAGTACTTC.